This TCR beta chain was profiled in a study of blood T cells in healthy people across ages. Study background: Template switching picked up about one barcoded beta molecule for each two T cells. Findings and caveats of the study: Age showed a roughly linear inverse relationship with TCR beta diversity per million T cells. Long-lived donors carried more naive CD4+ cells and greater diversity than aged donors.

Primed by a sample-barcoded 5' primer and a J-beta primer mix, a second PCR proceeded for about 7 to 11 cycles. TCRdb ran MiXCR on the 5' RACE reads and lists one entry per CDR3 protein. The data contain more than 1 million distinct CDR3 sequences, 40% to 50% of them singletons. V lost 1 base, J lost 8 bases, and 5 bases stayed unmatched. The CDR3 has 15 amino acids. CDR1 and CDR2 from the germline V gene are MDHEN and SYDVKM. Isolation of PBMCs gave at least 6 million cells per sample. As to this clonotype: Its antigen is unidentified.

The gene calls are TRBV28 and TRBJ1-4; TRBD1 aligns across 9 bases. The TCR sequence derives from a woman between 55 and 75 years old in good health. The specimen was blood. This CDR3 reads CASSLFGQGNEKLFF. The CDR3 DNA sequence: TGTGCCAGCAGTTTATTCGGACAGGGGAACGAAAAACTGTTTTTT.